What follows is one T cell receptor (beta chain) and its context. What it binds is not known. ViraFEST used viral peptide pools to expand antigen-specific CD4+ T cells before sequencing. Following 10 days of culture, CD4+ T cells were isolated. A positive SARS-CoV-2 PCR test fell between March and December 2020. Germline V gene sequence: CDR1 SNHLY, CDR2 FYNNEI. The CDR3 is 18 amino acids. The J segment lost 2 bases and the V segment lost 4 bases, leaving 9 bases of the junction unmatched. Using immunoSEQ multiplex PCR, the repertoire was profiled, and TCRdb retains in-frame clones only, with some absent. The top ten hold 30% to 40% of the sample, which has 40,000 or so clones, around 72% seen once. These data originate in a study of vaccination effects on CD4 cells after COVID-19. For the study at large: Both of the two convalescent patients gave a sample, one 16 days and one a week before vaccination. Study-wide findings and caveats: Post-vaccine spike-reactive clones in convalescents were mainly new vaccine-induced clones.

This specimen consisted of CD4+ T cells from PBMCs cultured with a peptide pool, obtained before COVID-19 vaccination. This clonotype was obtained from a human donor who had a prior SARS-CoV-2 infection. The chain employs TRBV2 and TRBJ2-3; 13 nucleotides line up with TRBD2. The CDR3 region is CASSGPTSGRAVTDTQYF. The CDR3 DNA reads TGTGCCAGCAGTGGCCCTACTAGCGGGAGGGCCGTCACAGATACGCAGTATTTT.